The clone carrying this T cell receptor beta chain was counted a few times. Its antigen remains unidentified. This CDR3 has 15 residues. Trimming took 0 bases from V and 5 from J; bases not matched to a gene: 5. The germline V gene encodes CDR1 MNHEY and CDR2 SVGEGT. The data originate from a study of regulatory T cells in long-lasting Graves disease. Whole-study results and caveats: There were preferences for TRBV28, TRBJ1-2 and TRBJ2-5 in persistent disease. Persistent Graves' patients showed less TCR diversity than newly diagnosed patients showed.

Time point here: persistent/refractory GD, antithyroid drugs over 5 years with positive TRAb. PBMC RNA was the source of the TCR library. Construction of TCR beta libraries relied on iRepertoire HTBI primers and on Arm-PCR targeting CDR3 regions. Original handling: Identification across samples found 62 TRBV and 12 to 15 TRBJ segments. Each CDR3 protein gets one entry after TCRdb re-called the multiplex PCR reads with MiXCR. TCRdb's processing, not the authors', yielded these V and J calls. The sample yields 400,000 or so distinct CDR3 sequences, 20% to 25% seen once. The chain uses TRBV6-2 or TRBV6-3 and TRBJ2-7; TRBD1 matches at 9 bases. This clonotype was obtained from a female donor with Graves disease. Specimen: peripheral blood mononuclear cells (PBMCs), collected when the disease was refractory, from a patient treated with antithyroid drugs. The CDR3 bases are TGTGCCAGCAGTTACTCGTTGGGACAGGGAAACGAGCAGTACTTC. This codes for CASSYSLGQGNEQYF.